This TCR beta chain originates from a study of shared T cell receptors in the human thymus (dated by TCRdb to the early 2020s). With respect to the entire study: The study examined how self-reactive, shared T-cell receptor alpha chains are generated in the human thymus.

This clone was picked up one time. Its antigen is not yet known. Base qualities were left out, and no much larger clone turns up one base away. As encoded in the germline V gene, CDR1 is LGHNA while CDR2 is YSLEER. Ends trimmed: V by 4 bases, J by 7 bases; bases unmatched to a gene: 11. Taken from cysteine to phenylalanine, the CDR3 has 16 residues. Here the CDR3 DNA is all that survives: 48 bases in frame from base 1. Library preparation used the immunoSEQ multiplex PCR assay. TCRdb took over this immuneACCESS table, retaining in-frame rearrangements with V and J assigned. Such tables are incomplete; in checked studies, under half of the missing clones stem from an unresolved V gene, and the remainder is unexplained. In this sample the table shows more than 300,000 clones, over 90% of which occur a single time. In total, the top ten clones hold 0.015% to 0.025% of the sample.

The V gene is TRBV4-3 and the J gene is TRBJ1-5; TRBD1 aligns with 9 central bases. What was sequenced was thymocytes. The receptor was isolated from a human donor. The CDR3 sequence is CASSLSADRGYQPQHF. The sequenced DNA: TGCGCCAGCAGCCTCAGTGCGGACAGGGGATACCAGCCCCAGCATTTT.